The clone carrying this TCR beta chain has just one count. Trimming left V 2 bases short and J 1 base short, with 12 bases between. CDR1 is SGHTA and CDR2 is FQGTGA in the germline V gene. This CDR3 spans 15 amino acids. The record originates from a study of blood T cell repertoires in COVID-19. Profiled with immunoSEQ multiplex PCR; TCRdb holds only in-frame clones, not every one. The table lists tens of thousands of clones, around nine tenths of them singletons, with 5.8% in the top ten. This receptor was taken from a man over 45 with active COVID-19. The sequencing sample was made of peripheral blood. This rearrangement joins TRBV7-3 to TRBJ2-7, with D possibly TRBD2 on 5 matching bases. In nucleotides, the CDR3 is TGTGCCAGCAGCTTACGCCCCGGGGTATCCTACGAGCAGTACTTC. It specifies CASSLRPGVSYEQYF.